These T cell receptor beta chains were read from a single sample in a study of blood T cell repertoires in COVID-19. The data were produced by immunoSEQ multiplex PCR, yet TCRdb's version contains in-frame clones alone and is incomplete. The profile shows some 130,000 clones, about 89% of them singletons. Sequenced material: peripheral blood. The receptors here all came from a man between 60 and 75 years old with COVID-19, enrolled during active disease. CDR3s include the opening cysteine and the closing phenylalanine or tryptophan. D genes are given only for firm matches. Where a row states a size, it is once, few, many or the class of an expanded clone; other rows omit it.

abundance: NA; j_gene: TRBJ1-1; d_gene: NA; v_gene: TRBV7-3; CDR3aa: CASSINSVPGNTEAFF; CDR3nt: TGTGCCAGCAGCATCAATTCGGTCCCTGGGAACACTGAAGCTTTCTTT
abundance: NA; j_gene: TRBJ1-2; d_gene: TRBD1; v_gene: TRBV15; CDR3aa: CATSRVGRGRRGYGYTF; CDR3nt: TGTGCCACCAGCAGAGTTGGCAGGGGGCGGCGTGGATATGGCTACACCTTC
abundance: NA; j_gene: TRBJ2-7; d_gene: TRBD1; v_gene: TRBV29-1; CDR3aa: CSAGDRGYEQYF; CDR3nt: TGCAGCGCAGGGGACAGGGGCTACGAGCAGTACTTC
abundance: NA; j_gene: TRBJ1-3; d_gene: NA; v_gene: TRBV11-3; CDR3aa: CASSRVSGNTIYF; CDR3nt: TGTGCCAGCAGCCGCGTTTCTGGAAACACCATATATTTT
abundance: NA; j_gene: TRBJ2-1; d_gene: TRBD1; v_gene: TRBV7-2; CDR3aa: CASSLATGGYNEQFF; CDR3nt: TGTGCCAGCAGCTTAGCGACAGGGGGTTACAATGAGCAGTTCTTC
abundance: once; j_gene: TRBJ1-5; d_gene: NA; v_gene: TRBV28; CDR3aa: CASGYRGNQPQHF; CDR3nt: TGTGCCAGCGGTTACAGGGGCAATCAGCCCCAGCATTTT
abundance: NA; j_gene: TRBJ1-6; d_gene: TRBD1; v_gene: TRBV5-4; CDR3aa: CASSPGQTFSPLHF; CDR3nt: TGTGCCAGCAGCCCGGGACAGACCTTTTCACCCCTCCACTTT
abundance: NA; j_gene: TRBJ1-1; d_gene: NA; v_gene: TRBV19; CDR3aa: CASSSGMNTEAFF; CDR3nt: TGTGCCAGTAGTTCCGGGATGAACACTGAAGCTTTCTTT
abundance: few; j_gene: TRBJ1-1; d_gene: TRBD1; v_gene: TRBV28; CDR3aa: CASSHLGTGGTEAFF; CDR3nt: TGTGCCAGCAGTCACCTAGGGACAGGGGGCACTGAAGCTTTCTTT
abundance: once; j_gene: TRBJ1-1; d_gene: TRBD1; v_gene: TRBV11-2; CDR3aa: CASSPRDRYMNTEAFF; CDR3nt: TGTGCCAGCAGCCCCCGGGACAGATACATGAACACTGAAGCTTTCTTT
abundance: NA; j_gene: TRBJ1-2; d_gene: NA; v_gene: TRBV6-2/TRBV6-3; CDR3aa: CASSATGYLGGYTF; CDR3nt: TGTGCCAGCAGCGCAACCGGGTACCTTGGTGGCTACACCTTC
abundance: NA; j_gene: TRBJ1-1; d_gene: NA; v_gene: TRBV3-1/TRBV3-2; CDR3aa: CASSQTYDEAFF; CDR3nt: TGTGCCAGCAGCCAAACATACGATGAAGCTTTCTTT
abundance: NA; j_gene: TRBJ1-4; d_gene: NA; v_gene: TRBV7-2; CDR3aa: CASSLPGHSNEKLFF; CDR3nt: TGTGCCAGCAGCTTGCCGGGACATAGTAATGAAAAACTGTTTTTT
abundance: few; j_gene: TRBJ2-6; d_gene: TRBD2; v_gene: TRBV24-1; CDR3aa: CATSAGGPSGANVLTF; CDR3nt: TGTGCCACCAGTGCGGGGGGACCCTCTGGGGCCAACGTCCTGACTTTC
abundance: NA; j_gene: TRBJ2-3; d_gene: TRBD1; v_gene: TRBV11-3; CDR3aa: CASSRTGDGTDTQYF; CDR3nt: TGTGCCAGCAGTCGTACAGGGGATGGCACAGATACGCAGTATTTT
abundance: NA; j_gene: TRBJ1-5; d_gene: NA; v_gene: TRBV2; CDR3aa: CASSNRQNQPQHF; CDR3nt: TGTGCCAGCAGCAACAGACAGAATCAGCCCCAGCATTTT
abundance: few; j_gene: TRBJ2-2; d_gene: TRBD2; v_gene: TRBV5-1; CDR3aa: CASSLGGGAGELFF; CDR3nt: TGCGCCAGCAGCTTAGGCGGGGGGGCCGGGGAGCTGTTTTTT
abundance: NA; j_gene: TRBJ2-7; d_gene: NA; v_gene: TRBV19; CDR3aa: CASSPTGGPYEQYF; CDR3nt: TGTGCCAGTAGTCCGACAGGAGGTCCCTACGAGCAGTACTTC
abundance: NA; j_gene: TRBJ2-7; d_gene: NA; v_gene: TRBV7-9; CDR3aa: CASSGGRIYEQYF; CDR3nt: TGTGCCAGCAGCGGGGGGAGAATCTACGAGCAGTACTTC
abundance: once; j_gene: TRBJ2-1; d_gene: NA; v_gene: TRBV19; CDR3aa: CASSILGQSSYNEQFF; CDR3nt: TGTGCCAGTAGTATACTGGGCCAGAGCTCCTACAATGAGCAGTTCTTC
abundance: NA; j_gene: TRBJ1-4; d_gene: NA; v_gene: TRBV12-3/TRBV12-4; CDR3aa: CASSHRTNEKLFF; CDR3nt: TGTGCCAGCAGTCATCGGACTAATGAAAAACTGTTTTTT
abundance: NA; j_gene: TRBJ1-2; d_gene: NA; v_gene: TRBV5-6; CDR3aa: CASSLGDWGATYGYTF; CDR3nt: TGTGCCAGCAGCCTCGGGGACTGGGGCGCCACCTATGGCTACACCTTC
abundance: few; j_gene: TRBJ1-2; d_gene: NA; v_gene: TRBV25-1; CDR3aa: CASSEWRARGSGYTF; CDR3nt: TGTGCCAGCAGTGAATGGAGGGCCCGGGGATCTGGCTACACCTTC
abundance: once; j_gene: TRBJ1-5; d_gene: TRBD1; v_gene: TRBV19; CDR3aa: CASSRDSWNQPQHF; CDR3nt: TGTGCCAGTAGTAGGGACAGCTGGAATCAGCCCCAGCATTTT
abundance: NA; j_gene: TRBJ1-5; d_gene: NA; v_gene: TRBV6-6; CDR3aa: CASSSGGNQPQHF; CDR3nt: TGTGCCAGCAGTTCGGGGGGAAATCAGCCCCAGCATTTT
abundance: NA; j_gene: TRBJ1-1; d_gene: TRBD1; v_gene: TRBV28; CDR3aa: CASSLEGGNEAFF; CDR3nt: TGTGCCAGCAGTCTTGAAGGGGGCAATGAAGCTTTCTTT
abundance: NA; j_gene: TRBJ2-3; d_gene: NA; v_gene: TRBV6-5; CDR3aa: CASSYLGGLNTDTQYF; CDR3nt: TGTGCCAGCAGTTACCTCGGGGGGCTTAACACAGATACGCAGTATTTT
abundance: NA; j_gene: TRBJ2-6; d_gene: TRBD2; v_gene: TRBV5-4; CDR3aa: CASSRGLAGGGANVLTF; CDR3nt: TGTGCCAGCAGCCGGGGACTAGCGGGGGGAGGGGCCAACGTCCTGACTTTC
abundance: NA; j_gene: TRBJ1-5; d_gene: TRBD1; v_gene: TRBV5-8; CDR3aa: CASSAVRDRVNQPQHF; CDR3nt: TGTGCCAGCAGCGCGGTTAGGGACAGGGTGAATCAGCCCCAGCATTTT
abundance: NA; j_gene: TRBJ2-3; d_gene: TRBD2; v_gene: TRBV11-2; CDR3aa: CASSLAGGITDTQYF; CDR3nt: TGTGCCAGCAGCTTGGCCGGGGGGATAACAGATACGCAGTATTTT
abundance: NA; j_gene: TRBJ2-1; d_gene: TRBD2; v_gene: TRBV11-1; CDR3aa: CASGSGGAYYNEQFF; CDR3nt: TGTGCCAGCGGTAGCGGGGGAGCTTACTACAATGAGCAGTTCTTC
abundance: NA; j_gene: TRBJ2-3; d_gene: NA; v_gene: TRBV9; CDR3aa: CASSRQGGRADTQYF; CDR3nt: TGTGCCAGCAGCCGACAGGGAGGAAGGGCAGATACGCAGTATTTT
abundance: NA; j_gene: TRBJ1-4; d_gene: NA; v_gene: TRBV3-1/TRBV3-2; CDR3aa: CASSRQGGNEKLFF; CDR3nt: TGTGCCAGCAGCCGCCAGGGAGGTAATGAAAAACTGTTTTTT
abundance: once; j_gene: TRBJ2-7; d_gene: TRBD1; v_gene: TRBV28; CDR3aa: CASSLPGQGSYEQYF; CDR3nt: TGTGCCAGCAGTTTACCGGGACAGGGATCCTACGAGCAGTACTTC
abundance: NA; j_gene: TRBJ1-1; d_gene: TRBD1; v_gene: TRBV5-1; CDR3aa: CASSLTGGVTEAFF; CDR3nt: TGCGCCAGCAGCTTAACAGGGGGCGTTACTGAAGCTTTCTTT
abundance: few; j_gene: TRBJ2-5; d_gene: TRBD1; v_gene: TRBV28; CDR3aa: CASSSRDRGRETQYF; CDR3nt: TGTGCCAGCAGTAGCCGGGACAGGGGGAGGGAGACCCAGTACTTC
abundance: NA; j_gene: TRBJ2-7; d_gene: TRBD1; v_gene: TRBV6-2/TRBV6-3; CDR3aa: CASSKPGQSYEQYF; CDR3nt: TGTGCCAGCAGCAAACCGGGACAGTCTTACGAGCAGTACTTC
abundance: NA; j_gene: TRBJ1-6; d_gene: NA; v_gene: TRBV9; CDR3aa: CASSVQGLNNSPLHF; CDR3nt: TGTGCCAGCAGCGTCCAGGGGCTCAATAATTCACCCCTCCACTTT
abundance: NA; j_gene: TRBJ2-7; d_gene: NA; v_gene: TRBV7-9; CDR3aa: CASSLSAGNYEQYF; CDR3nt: TGTGCCAGCAGCTTATCGGCAGGGAACTACGAGCAGTACTTC
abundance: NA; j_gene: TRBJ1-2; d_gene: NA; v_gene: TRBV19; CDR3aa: CASSGPSGNYGYTF; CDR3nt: TGTGCCAGTAGTGGACCTTCAGGGAACTATGGCTACACCTTC
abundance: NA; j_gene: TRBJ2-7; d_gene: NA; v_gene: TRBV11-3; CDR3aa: CASSLAGEQYEQYF; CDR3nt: TGTGCCAGCAGCTTGGCAGGGGAACAGTACGAGCAGTACTTC
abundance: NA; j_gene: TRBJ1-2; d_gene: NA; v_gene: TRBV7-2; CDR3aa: CASSLGIGDYGYTF; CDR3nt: TGTGCCAGCAGCTTAGGAATAGGGGACTATGGCTACACCTTC
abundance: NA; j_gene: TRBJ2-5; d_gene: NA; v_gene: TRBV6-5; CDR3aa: CASRRRTAETQYF; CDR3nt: TGTGCCAGCAGAAGAAGGACAGCCGAGACCCAGTACTTC
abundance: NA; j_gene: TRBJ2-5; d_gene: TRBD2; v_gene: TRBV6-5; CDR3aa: CASSYYPSGGIETQYF; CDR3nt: TGTGCCAGCAGTTACTATCCTAGCGGGGGAATAGAGACCCAGTACTTC
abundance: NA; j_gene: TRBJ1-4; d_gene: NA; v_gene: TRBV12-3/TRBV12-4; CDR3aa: CASKGGRWEKLFF; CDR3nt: TGTGCCAGCAAGGGGGGGAGGTGGGAAAAACTGTTTTTT
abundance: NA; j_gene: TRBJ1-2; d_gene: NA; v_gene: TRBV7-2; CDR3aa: CASSLPGVAGFYGYTF; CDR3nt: TGTGCCAGCAGCTTACCCGGCGTAGCAGGGTTCTATGGCTACACCTTC